The 13 T cell receptor beta chains presented below share a single source sample, sequenced in a study of monozygotic twins with inflammatory bowel disease. Using the 5' RACE reads, TCRdb records one entry per CDR3 protein without DNA. The sample holds nearly 450,000 distinct CDR3 sequences. The sequencing input was blood. These receptors came from a human donor with ulcerative colitis or Crohn's disease, or a healthy co-twin of an affected twin (not recorded which).

V gene TRBV7-9 combines with J gene TRBJ2-1. The CDR3 covers 13 residues. Germline CDR1 SEHNR, CDR2 FQNEAQ (reference sequence). CDR3 loop: CASSTGSLDEQFF. Variable domain in full (rest from reference TRBV7-9 and TRBJ2-1): DTGVSQNPRHKITKRGQNVTFRCDPISEHNRLYWYRQTLGQGPEFLTYFQNEAQLEKSRLLSDRFSAERPKGSFSTLEIQRTEQGDSAMYLCASSTGSLDEQFFGPGTRLTVL.

The rearrangement uses TRBV7-2 and TRBJ2-7; TCRdb proposes TRBD2, but this gene call is untestable without DNA. Germline CDR1 and CDR2: SGHTA and FQGNSA. The CDR3 is 17 residues long. CDR3 region: CASSLMLAGDFPGEQYF.

This chain connects TRBV12-3 or TRBV12-4 to TRBJ2-1; TCRdb gives TRBD1 as the D gene, but with no DNA this cannot be confirmed. The CDR3 length is 13 residues. The CDR3 loop reads CASRTHGGNEQFF.

The chain couples TRBV5-1 to TRBJ1-5. Looked up from germline, CDR1 is SGHRS and CDR2 is YFSETQ. The CDR3 is 15 amino acids. This CDR3 reads CASSLSGQREQPQHF.

The V call is TRBV6-1, the J call TRBJ1-4. Germline lookup yields CDR1 MNHNS and CDR2 SASEGT. The CDR3 contains 14 residues. The CDR3 spells CASREGARPEKLFF.

This chain's CDR3 is CASSLEGTDSPTNEKLFF. This chain links TRBV11-2 with TRBJ1-4. Per germline, CDR1 SGHAT and CDR2 FQNNGV. This CDR3 region has 18 residues.

The chain uses TRBV25-1 and TRBJ2-3; the TCRdb call, TRBD2, lacks DNA for checking. Germline V lookup: CDR1 MGHDK, CDR2 SYGVNS. The CDR3 loop spans 13 amino acids. CDR3: CASSPLPTDTQYF.

This rearrangement joins TRBV7-2 to TRBJ1-2. Germline assignment: CDR1 SGHTA and CDR2 FQGNSA. CDR3 length: 12 residues. The CDR3 protein is CAGWTYNYGYTF.

The rearrangement joins TRBV11-1 to TRBJ2-3; TCRdb's assignment of TRBD2 cannot be checked, as there is no DNA. The CDR3 runs 18 residues. Germline CDR1 and CDR2: SGHAT and FQDESV (reference sequence). CDR3 loop: CASSPPPTSGGSTDTQYF.

This chain connects TRBV7-9 to TRBJ1-2; with no DNA, the TCRdb D assignment of TRBD1 cannot be verified. Germline V gene lookup returns CDR1 SEHNR and CDR2 FQNEAQ (reference sequence). The CDR3 covers 16 residues. CDR3 region: CASSPHGVRGNYGYTF.

The V gene is TRBV25-1, the J gene TRBJ1-1; checking the TCRdb D call of TRBD1 is not possible without DNA. The germline V gene encodes CDR1 MGHDK and CDR2 SYGVNS. CDR3 length: 15 residues. CDR3 sequence reads: CASSDLTGTNTEAFF. Variable domain in full (rest from reference TRBV25-1 and TRBJ1-1): EADIYQTPRYLVIGTGKKITLECSQTMGHDKMYWYQQDPGMELHLIHYSYGVNSTEKGDLSSESTVSRIRTEHFPLTLESARPSHTSQYLCASSDLTGTNTEAFFGQGTRLTVV.

The chain joins TRBV10-3 to TRBJ1-4; the TCRdb call, TRBD1, lacks DNA for checking. CDR1 ENHRY and CDR2 SYGVKD come from the germline V gene. This CDR3 region has 13 residues. The CDR3 loop reads CAFSGQDNEKLFF.

CDR3 sequence: CSARPRDRGSEAFF. The chain is built from TRBV20-1 and TRBJ1-1; TCRdb's D call of TRBD1 is untestable without DNA. This CDR3 has 14 residues. The germline V gene has CDR1 DFQATT and CDR2 SNEGSKA (reference sequence).